This TCR beta chain is drawn from a study of T cell clonality in common variable immunodeficiency. Points from the study as a whole: Reportedly, TCR beta sequences from common variable immunodeficiency showed fewer deletions and N-nucleotide insertions. Compared with controls, CVID subjects had fewer shared TCRbeta clones. Compared with healthy controls, CVID subjects showed increased TCRbeta clonality, mostly in about a third.

Sequenced by immunoSEQ multiplex PCR; TCRdb stores in-frame clones only, minus some. The sample includes approximately 14,000 clones, none of them occurring once. Notes on this clone: What it binds is not known. The read ends 3 residues early relative to the CDR3; the germline J gene fills the gap.

Most patients and controls had Caucasian heritage. CVID subjects had received replacement immunoglobulin for at least one year. V lost 4 bases and J 4 bases, leaving 13 bases between the germline ends. This CDR3 region has 15 residues. Germline CDR1 and CDR2: LNHDA and SQIVND (reference sequence). The sequencing input was peripheral blood mononuclear cells. The gene calls are TRBV19 and TRBJ2-2; D unclear. This receptor was taken from a human donor with common variable immunodeficiency. This CDR3 is CASSSRADPTGELFF. The CDR3 bases that were read are TGTGCCAGTAGTAGTAGGGCTGACCCCACCGGGGAG.